This T cell receptor beta chain was recorded in a study of shared clonotypes between healthy human individuals. Those who donated were healthy HIV-negative adults, with no recent acute infections or vaccinations reported. Each sample came from a Caucasian adult donor living in Nashville, Tennessee. As processed by the authors: In the immunoSEQ data, sequences were junction-only and lacked quality scores, so filtering differed. Produced via immunoSEQ multiplex PCR; TCRdb's table is partial and in-frame only. Clonal size and the V and J genes are those of that table, whereas D and trimming came from the DNA. The sample carries 730,000 or so clones, more than 70% recorded once. The clonotype was recovered from a woman in her 30s in good health. Sequenced sample: memory CD4+ T cells sorted from blood. The subset denotes: CD45RA-negative fraction.

The CDR3 DNA is TGTGCCAGCAGCTGGGCTTTTCGGGAGAAGGGAGATGAGCAGTTCTTC. Protein sequence: CASSWAFREKGDEQFF. The gene calls are TRBV7-9 and TRBJ2-1, with D possibly matching TRBD2 (6 bases). V lost 4 bases to trimming and J lost 8 bases, with 21 bases between them. This CDR3 has 16 amino acids. The V gene's germline CDR1 is SEHNR and CDR2 FQNEAQ (reference sequence).